The clone carrying this T cell receptor beta chain was recorded a few times. The CDR3 contains 15 residues. The germline V gene encodes CDR1 SGHRS and CDR2 YFSETQ. V shed 4 bases and J shed 4 bases, with 15 bases lying between them. With a J-beta primer mix and a sample-barcoded 5' primer, a second PCR ran about 7 to 12 cycles. TCRdb analysed the 5' RACE reads with MiXCR anew, one entry per CDR3 protein. Of fewer than 800,000 distinct CDR3 sequences in the sample, more than 20% were seen once. This entry belongs to a study of blood T cells in healthy people across ages. Separately, the same data were catalogued under a study of T cells of mothers and their children.

The sequence was collected from a boy between 10 and 17 years old in good health. Sample: blood. The J gene is TRBJ2-1, the V gene TRBV5-1; weak D call: TRBD2 (6 bases). The CDR3: CASSPTGAVYNEQFF. For the CDR3, the DNA is TGCGCCAGCAGCCCAACGGGAGCGGTATACAATGAGCAGTTCTTC.